These T cell receptor beta chains were read from a single sample in a study of persistence of HIV-infected CD4 T cells. Sequencing used immunoSEQ multiplex PCR; TCRdb keeps in-frame clones, though not all of them. The sample has 35,000 to 40,000 clones, more than 70% seen once. These receptors have no known antigen. This specimen was CD4+ T cells sorted from PBMCs after 18-hour stimulation, taken from a patient who received antiretroviral therapy. These receptors were collected from an adult man with HIV who was CMV-seropositive. The CDR3 runs from the conserved cysteine through the conserved F or W. A D gene is named only where the DNA matches it firmly. The size field is filled for only some rows; it gives once, few, many or a size class.

J,size,V,D,CDR3,DNA
TRBJ2-1,NA,TRBV5-6,NA,CASSIRRSAYNEQFF,TGTGCCAGCAGTATCCGACGGTCGGCCTACAATGAGCAGTTCTTC
TRBJ1-6,NA,TRBV9,NA,CASQGVDGSPLHF,TGTGCCAGCCAAGGTGTTGATGGCTCACCCCTCCACTTT
TRBJ1-2,NA,TRBV3-1/TRBV3-2,NA,CASSPSTDPNYGYTF,TGTGCCAGCAGCCCAAGCACAGACCCTAACTATGGCTACACCTTC
TRBJ2-7,few,TRBV7-8,NA,CASSLPGGEQYF,TGTGCCAGCAGCTTGCCCGGAGGCGAGCAGTACTTC
TRBJ1-4,NA,TRBV14,TRBD1,CASSQMRRGVSDNEKLFF,TGTGCCAGCAGCCAAATGCGCAGGGGGGTTTCGGATAATGAAAAACTGTTTTTT
TRBJ2-1,NA,TRBV29-1,NA,CSVKGPSYNEQFF,TGCAGCGTTAAGGGACCCTCCTACAATGAGCAGTTCTTC
TRBJ1-5,NA,TRBV2,NA,CASSERQSSNQPQHF,TGTGCCAGCAGTGAAAGGCAGAGTTCCAATCAGCCCCAGCATTTT
TRBJ1-1,few,TRBV5-1,NA,CASSLEVNTEAFF,TGCGCCAGCAGCTTGGAAGTGAACACTGAAGCTTTCTTT
TRBJ1-4,once,TRBV5-1,NA,CASSLTTLGEGEKLFF,TGCGCCAGCAGCTTGACCACCTTAGGGGAGGGTGAAAAACTGTTTTTT
TRBJ1-2,NA,TRBV24-1,NA,CATSDFANNYGYTF,TGTGCCACCAGTGATTTTGCCAATAACTATGGCTACACCTTC
TRBJ2-1,NA,TRBV6-1,TRBD1,CASSEKGAGNNEQFF,TGTGCCAGCAGTGAAAAGGGGGCGGGTAACAATGAGCAGTTCTTC
TRBJ1-1,NA,TRBV19,NA,CASKGRGRMNTEAFF,TGTGCCAGTAAAGGCAGGGGAAGGATGAACACTGAAGCTTTCTTT
TRBJ1-2,NA,TRBV15,TRBD1,CATSSARGNGYTF,TGTGCCACCAGCAGTGCCAGGGGGAATGGCTACACCTTC
TRBJ1-5,NA,TRBV19,NA,CASSIAPNQPQHF,TGTGCCAGTAGTATAGCACCAAATCAGCCCCAGCATTTT
TRBJ2-1,once,TRBV28,NA,CASSLGGDRRNNEQFF,TGTGCCAGCAGTTTAGGGGGGGACAGGCGGAACAATGAGCAGTTCTTC
TRBJ2-7,NA,TRBV29-1,TRBD2,CSAGRDTAFAYEQYF,TGCAGCGCTGGGAGGGATACAGCTTTTGCCTACGAGCAGTACTTC
TRBJ1-2,once,TRBV6-5,NA,CASSYSVEGGYGYTF,TGTGCCAGCAGTTACTCGGTGGAAGGAGGATATGGCTACACCTTC
TRBJ2-2,NA,TRBV5-4,TRBD1,CASSRQGIDTGELFF,TGTGCCAGCAGCCGACAGGGGATAGACACCGGGGAGCTGTTTTTT
TRBJ1-1,NA,TRBV12-3/TRBV12-4,NA,CASRRTDEAFF,TGTGCCAGCAGACGGACAGACGAAGCTTTCTTT
TRBJ2-6,once,TRBV2,NA,CASSAGAGANVLTF,TGTGCCAGCAGTGCAGGGGCCGGGGCCAACGTCCTGACTTTC
TRBJ2-7,NA,TRBV12-3/TRBV12-4,NA,CASRNNEQYF,TGTGCTAGCAGGAATAACGAGCAGTACTTC